A single sample is the source of the 30 T cell receptor beta chains below, sequenced in a study of T cells expressing NK-cell markers. TCRdb reprocessed the 5' RACE reads, with one entry per CDR3 protein and no DNA. The sample table includes 120,000 to 150,000 distinct CDR3 sequences. The sequencing sample was made of blood T cells: a sorted CD56 or NKG2C T cell subset, CD4+ or CD8+ T cells, or bulk PBMC T cells (not recorded which). The receptors were gathered from a man between 18 and 35 years old in good health.

The chain links TRBV7-8 to TRBJ2-2; the D call from TCRdb, TRBD1, cannot be confirmed without DNA. The CDR3 extends over 13 amino acids. CDR1 SGHVS and CDR2 FQNEAQ come from the germline V gene. CDR3 residues: CASIRGLGGELFF.

The chain uses TRBV27 and TRBJ2-3; the TRBD2 assignment by TCRdb is unverifiable without DNA. The CDR3 has 16 residues. Germline-derived CDR1 and CDR2 are MNHEY and SMNVEV (reference sequence). CDR3 loop: CASSLIPAGGEDTQYF.

The genes are TRBV20-1 and TRBJ1-4. The length of the CDR3 is 12 residues. Looked up from germline, CDR1 is DFQATT and CDR2 is SNEGSKA (reference sequence). CDR3 loop: CSQDRANEKLFF.

This CDR3 reads CASSYSKFPQETQYF. The rearrangement uses TRBV6-5 and TRBJ2-5. CDR1 is MNHEY, CDR2 SVGAGI, per germline. This CDR3 region has 15 residues.

The V and J genes are TRBV6-5 and TRBJ2-1. The CDR3 is 15 residues long. From germline, CDR1 is MNHEY and CDR2 SVGAGI. The CDR3 spells CASSYSASAYNEQFF.

The chain recombines TRBV2 with TRBJ2-1; TCRdb selects TRBD2, and the lack of DNA leaves this call unchecked. The CDR3 runs to 16 residues. Germline V gene data show CDR1 as SNHLY and CDR2 as FYNNEI. The CDR3 here is CASSESAGLTYNEQFF.

The CDR3 is CASTSAGRTYNEQFF. This chain connects TRBV12-3 or TRBV12-4 to TRBJ2-1. This CDR3 region has 15 residues.

The chain is built from TRBV27 and TRBJ2-3. The germline gives CDR1 MNHEY, CDR2 SMNVEV (reference sequence). This CDR3 is built from 12 residues. CDR3 sequence reads: CASSFISDTQYF.

This chain connects TRBV27 to TRBJ2-5; TCRdb designates TRBD1, a call that cannot be tested without DNA. CDR1 and CDR2 (germline): MNHEY, SMNVEV (reference sequence). The CDR3 spans 16 residues. CDR3 loop: CASSPWTGPRFETQYF.

The chain links TRBV11-2 to TRBJ1-1; TCRdb indicates TRBD1, and absent DNA this call remains unverified. Per germline, CDR1 SGHAT and CDR2 FQNNGV. This CDR3 has 16 amino acids. The CDR3 is CASSQRGQGPSPEAFF.

V usage is TRBV6-5 and J usage is TRBJ2-1; without DNA, the TCRdb call of TRBD1 cannot be checked. The CDR3 extends over 17 amino acids. Looked up from germline, CDR1 is MNHEY and CDR2 is SVGAGI. The CDR3 protein is CASSYSGRIPYYNEQFF.

The chain joins TRBV21-1 to TRBJ2-7. TRBV21-1 is a pseudogene segment. The CDR3 sequence is 15 residues long. This chain's CDR3 is CASSKSTATSYEQYF.

V is TRBV7-8 and J is TRBJ2-6; the TCRdb D gene call, TRBD2, has no DNA to confirm it. CDR1 is SGHVS and CDR2 is FQNEAQ in the germline V gene. The CDR3 is 19 residues long. This CDR3 reads CASTFVAGAPNSGANVLTF.

V usage is TRBV10-3 and J usage is TRBJ2-6. The CDR3 covers 15 residues. Germline-derived CDR1 and CDR2 are ENHRY and SYGVKD. Here the CDR3 reads CAISESGSGANVLTF.

V gene TRBV7-6 combines with J gene TRBJ2-3. This CDR3 is 12 amino acids long. CDR1 and CDR2 from the germline V gene are SGHVS and FNYEAQ. The CDR3: CASSPEGDTQYF.

CDR3 amino acids: CASSLNREGETQYF. The chain combines TRBV5-1 with TRBJ2-5; TCRdb outputs TRBD2, but without DNA this stays unchecked. This CDR3 contains 14 residues. CDR1 and CDR2 from the germline V gene are SGHRS and YFSETQ.

The chain is built from TRBV12-3 or TRBV12-4 and TRBJ1-1; TCRdb proposes TRBD1, but this gene call is untestable without DNA. CDR3 length: 16 amino acids. This CDR3 reads CASSPLTGQINTEAFF.

The chain carries TRBV29-1 and TRBJ2-2. CDR1 is SQVTM, CDR2 ANQGSEA, per germline. CDR3 length: 13 amino acids. CDR3 sequence reads: CSVFSGNTGELFF.

The genes are TRBV7-6 and TRBJ2-1; TCRdb's D gene call, TRBD2, goes unchecked for lack of DNA. The V gene's germline CDR1 is SGHVS and CDR2 FNYEAQ. This CDR3 has 12 residues. The CDR3: CASSNVAGEVFF. Full variable domain (outside the CDR3, taken from reference TRBV7-6 and TRBJ2-1): GAGVSQSPRYKVTKRGQDVALRCDPISGHVSLYWYRQALGQGPEFLTYFNYEAQQDKSGLPNDRFSAERPEGSISTLTIQRTEQRDSAMYRCASSNVAGEVFFGPGTRLTVL.

The chain joins TRBV4-2 to TRBJ2-7. Germline CDR1 reads LGHNA; CDR2 reads YNFKEQ. The CDR3 contains 16 residues. CDR3 region: CASSQEFGSGSYEQYF.

This sequence joins TRBV19 and TRBJ2-1; the TRBD2 assignment by TCRdb is unverifiable without DNA. From germline, CDR1 is LNHDA and CDR2 SQIVND (reference sequence). CDR3 length: 15 amino acids. The CDR3 loop reads CASRQTSGGYNEQFF.

The chain uses TRBV4-1 and TRBJ2-1. Germline V gives CDR1 MGHRA, CDR2 YSYEKL. The CDR3 has 16 residues. The CDR3 loop is CASSPDEESSYNEQFF.

The chain recombines TRBV20-1 with TRBJ2-5; the TRBD1 assignment by TCRdb is unverifiable without DNA. Per the germline V gene, CDR1 is DFQATT and CDR2 is SNEGSKA (reference sequence). The CDR3 is made up of 13 amino acids. The CDR3 sequence is CSAPWTGAETQYF.

CDR3 in amino acids: CASSLTGGNTGELFF. V gene TRBV5-5 combines with J gene TRBJ2-2; TCRdb's D call of TRBD1 is untestable without DNA. This CDR3 contains 15 residues. CDR1 and CDR2 (germline): SGHKS, YYEKEE (reference sequence).

The genes are TRBV5-1 and TRBJ2-1; TCRdb selects TRBD1, and the lack of DNA leaves this call unchecked. Germline V gene data show CDR1 as SGHRS and CDR2 as YFSETQ. This CDR3 spans 16 amino acids. CDR3 in amino acids: CASSPTETPSYNEQFF.

The chain has TRBV13 and TRBJ2-1; TCRdb's D call, TRBD2, is unchecked because there is no DNA. The CDR3 totals 14 residues. Germline loops: CDR1 PRHDT, CDR2 FYEKMQ (reference sequence). The CDR3 sequence is CASSPGLALPEQFF.

This chain's CDR3 is CASSWGTDSYEQYF. The rearrangement joins TRBV5-1 to TRBJ2-7. There are 14 residues in the CDR3. CDR1 SGHRS and CDR2 YFSETQ come from the germline V gene.

The chain employs TRBV29-1 and TRBJ2-7; TCRdb gives TRBD1 as the D gene, but with no DNA this cannot be confirmed. Per the germline V gene, CDR1 is SQVTM and CDR2 is ANQGSEA. This CDR3 spans 13 amino acids. CDR3 region: CSVFPEGTYEQYF.

The V gene is TRBV4-1, the J gene TRBJ2-1; TCRdb's D call, TRBD2, is unchecked because there is no DNA. CDR1 MGHRA and CDR2 YSYEKL come from the germline V gene. The CDR3 is 16 residues long. The CDR3 region is CASSPQPGLEYNEQFF.

CDR3: CASSQVRERENTGELFF. The chain links TRBV3-1 to TRBJ2-2; the D call from TCRdb, TRBD1, cannot be confirmed without DNA. The CDR3 is made up of 17 amino acids. The germline V gene has CDR1 LGHDT and CDR2 YNNKEL (reference sequence). The full variable domain, completed using reference TRBV3-1 and TRBJ2-2, is DTAVSQTPKYLVTQMGNDKSIKCEQNLGHDTMYWYKQDSKKFLKIMFSYNNKELIINETVPNRFSPKSPDKAHLNLHINSLELGDSAVYFCASSQVRERENTGELFFGEGSRLTVL.